The present TCR beta chain was sequenced within a study of T cell responses to AZD1222 COVID-19 vaccine. Overall study findings and caveats: Sampling that yielded the repertoires occurred only after the peak T cell response. Baseline serostatus was positive in only a handful of AZD1222 recipients. Clonal diversity may have been underestimated in mostly white British donors.

Regarding this clone: Its cognate antigen is unknown.

CDR3 size: 13 residues. V dropped 5 bases and J dropped 2 bases, with 11 bases sitting between them. Per germline, CDR1 SGHRS and CDR2 YFSETQ. Method: immunoSEQ multiplex PCR; TCRdb's copy keeps in-frame clones and lacks some. The sample has about 39,000 clones; about 88% are singletons. The source is an adult who received the MenACWY meningococcal vaccine as a control. The sample here was peripheral blood, taken 28 days after the second dose of the MenACWY control vaccine. The chain joins TRBV5-1 to TRBJ2-7, with a possible D match to TRBD2 (5 bases). CDR3 in DNA: TGCGCCAGCAGATCGGGGAACGCCTACGAGCAGTACTTC. Protein sequence: CASRSGNAYEQYF.